The 19 T cell receptor beta chains reported below all come from one sample, sequenced in a study of blood T cells in healthy people across ages. Together with a sample-barcoded 5' primer, a J-beta primer mix was included in a second PCR lasting about 7 to 11 cycles. TCRdb used MiXCR to reprocess the 5' RACE reads, holding one entry per CDR3 protein. The table records around 1,100,000 distinct CDR3 sequences, roughly two fifths of them present only once. Sample: blood. All receptors derive from a man aged 18 to 30 in good health.

The rearrangement uses TRBV6-6 and TRBJ2-1, with D perhaps matching TRBD1 (5 bases). The CDR3 is 16 residues long. From germline, CDR1 is MNHNY and CDR2 SVGAGI (reference sequence). Trimming left V 5 bases short and J 0 bases short, with 14 bases between. In DNA, the CDR3 is TGTGCCAGCAGTACAGGCGACTCCAGCTCCTACAATGAGCAGTTCTTC. Translation: CASSTGDSSSYNEQFF.

In the case of this clonotype: At one end the junction does not follow the germline gene, possibly because of a read error. This sequence joins TRBV7-2 and TRBJ2-3; D is undetermined. CDR1 and CDR2 (germline): SGHTA, FQGNSA. The CDR3 contains 15 residues. CDR3 region: CASSLAETGYDTQYF. CDR3 DNA sequence: TGTGCCAGCAGCTTAGCGGAGACTGGTTACGATACTCAGTATTTT. Variable domain in full (rest from reference TRBV7-2 and TRBJ2-3): GAGVSQSPSNKVTEKGKDVELRCDPISGHTALYWYRQSLGQGLEFLIYFQGNSAPDKSGLPSDRFSAERTGGSVSTLTIQRTQQEDSAVYLCASSLAETGYDTQYFGPGTRLTVL.

In this sample, this clonotype turned up a few times. The chain is built from TRBV20-1 and TRBJ1-2; D not resolved. The germline V gene encodes CDR1 DFQATT and CDR2 SNEGSKA (reference sequence). Between the trimmed V and J ends, which lost 2 bases and 6 bases, there was a span of 10 bases. The CDR3 runs 12 residues. The CDR3 DNA sequence: TGCAGTGCTAGAATATCCGTAAATGGCTACACCTTC. Translating gives CSARISVNGYTF.

This clonotype was seen a handful of times. V usage is TRBV11-2 and J usage is TRBJ2-5; D unclear. The J call is uncertain, as TRBJ2-7 better fits the DNA end. The CDR3 spans 14 residues. Germline CDR1 is SGHAT and CDR2 is FQNNGV. The CDR3 sequence: CASSSPGPKYEQYF. The CDR3 region has the DNA TGTGCCAGCAGCTCCCCGGGTCCTAAGTACGAGCAGTACTTC.

This clonotype was counted between two and nine times. The J gene is TRBJ1-4, the V gene TRBV12-3 or TRBV12-4, with D unclear. V lost 0 bases to trimming and J lost 5 bases, with 13 bases between them. The CDR3 covers 16 residues. CDR3 sequence (DNA): TGTGCCAGCAGTTTAGCGTCGGCAGGCCGAAATGAAAAACTGTTTTTT. Protein: CASSLASAGRNEKLFF.

CDR3 coding DNA: TGCGCCAGCAGCCTACTTGTGGGACGGAACACTGAAGCTTTCTTT. Amino acid sequence: CASSLLVGRNTEAFF. J is TRBJ1-1 and V is TRBV5-1, with D possibly being TRBD1 (5 bases). The CDR3 spans 15 residues. From germline, CDR1 is SGHRS and CDR2 YFSETQ. V lost 4 bases, J lost 1 base, and 14 bases lay in between.

This clonotype was seen more than once but under ten times. The chain has TRBV3-1 and TRBJ2-3, with a tentative D call TRBD1 (7 bases). CDR3 length equals 15 residues. CDR1 LGHDT and CDR2 YNNKEL come from the germline V gene (reference sequence). V lost 3 bases and J lost 1, with 11 bases in between. CDR3 sequence reads: CASSQQGGRTDTQYF. The DNA for the CDR3 is TGTGCCAGCAGCCAGCAGGGGGGACGCACAGATACGCAGTATTTT.

This clonotype has more than one count but fewer than ten. The V gene is TRBV6-6, the J gene TRBJ2-5, with D tentatively TRBD1 or TRBD2 (6 bases each). The last part of the DNA fits TRBJ2-7 better; the J call may be wrong. CDR3 length: 15 amino acids. Germline V gives CDR1 MNHNY, CDR2 SVGAGI (reference sequence). CDR3 coding DNA: TGTGCCAGCGGCGAATGGGGGGCCTCCAGGAACGAGCAGTACTTC. Translation: CASGEWGASRNEQYF.

This clonotype was observed a few times. The rearrangement links TRBV3-1 to TRBJ1-2; D gene ambiguous. Germline CDR1 and CDR2: LGHDT and YNNKEL (reference sequence). The CDR3 runs to 17 residues. Trimming took off 1 base at V and 0 bases at J, with 15 bases between the two ends. The CDR3 DNA sequence: TGTGCCAGCAGCCAAGCAGGAGGTAGGGTCTCTAACTATGGCTACACCTTC. Translating gives CASSQAGGRVSNYGYTF.

This clonotype occurred a few times. The CDR3 region is CASSLSWPLDEQYF. The CDR3 nucleotides are TGCGCCAGCAGCTTGTCTTGGCCGCTTGACGAGCAGTACTTC. The chain couples TRBV5-1 to TRBJ2-7; D gene unclear. The V gene's germline CDR1 is SGHRS and CDR2 YFSETQ. This CDR3 spans 14 amino acids. Trimming removed 1 base at V and 5 bases at J, with 13 bases between.

The CDR3 DNA reads as TGTGCCAGCAGCGTCGCAGGGCTGGTGGACGAGCAGTACTTC. Protein product: CASSVAGLVDEQYF. This chain connects TRBV9 to TRBJ2-7; weak D call: TRBD1 (5 bases). From germline, CDR1 is SGDLS and CDR2 YYNGEE. Trimming stripped 2 bases from V and 5 bases from J, with 14 bases between. The CDR3 is 14 amino acids.

This clonotype has ten or more counts. The chain is built from TRBV9 and TRBJ2-3, with 8 bases lining up with TRBD1. The CDR3 has 15 residues. The V segment lost 6 bases and the J segment 1 base; nucleotides outside the gene matches: 7. Germline CDR1 and CDR2: SGDLS and YYNGEE. The CDR3 sequence: CASTPGTGRTDTQYF. CDR3 nucleotide sequence: TGTGCCAGCACCCCCGGGACAGGTCGCACAGATACGCAGTATTTT.

This chain uses TRBV9 with TRBJ2-4, with D perhaps being TRBD1 or TRBD2 (5 bases each). The J call may not be correct, given that the DNA end is closer to TRBJ2-7. CDR1 and CDR2 (germline): SGDLS, YYNGEE. This CDR3 is built from 14 residues. CDR3 coding DNA: TGTGCCAGCAGCGTAGAGGTCAGGGACGACGAGCAGTACTTC. Protein sequence: CASSVEVRDDEQYF.

The chain recombines TRBV25-1 with TRBJ2-3, with TRBD1 as a possible D gene (5 bases). Trimming shortened V by 4 bases and J by 1 base, and 12 bases separated the two germline ends. Germline V gives CDR1 MGHDK, CDR2 SYGVNS. This CDR3 is built from 15 residues. The CDR3 nucleotides are TGTGCCAGCAGTGTTCATAGACAGCGCACAGATACGCAGTATTTT. Translating it yields CASSVHRQRTDTQYF.

The rearrangement uses TRBV27 and TRBJ1-1; D unresolved. CDR3 length equals 13 residues. The germline gives CDR1 MNHEY, CDR2 SMNVEV (reference sequence). V was cut by 7 bases and J by 6 bases, with 15 bases left in between. The CDR3 DNA reads as TGTGCCAGCACCCTCAACGTAGGCGCTGAAGCTTTCTTT. This gives the protein CASTLNVGAEAFF.

This clonotype was detected a few times. The J gene is TRBJ1-2, the V gene TRBV12-3 or TRBV12-4; D perhaps matches TRBD1 (5 bases). Trimming removed 3 bases at V and 1 base at J, with 12 bases between. This CDR3 region has 15 residues. CDR3 amino acids: CASSLDAGLNYGYTF. The CDR3 DNA reads TGTGCCAGCAGTTTGGACGCAGGGCTTAACTATGGCTACACCTTC.

The rearrangement links TRBV3-1 to TRBJ2-2, with TRBD1 matching 7 bases. The germline V gene encodes CDR1 LGHDT and CDR2 YNNKEL (reference sequence). The CDR3 consists of 15 residues. The V segment lost 5 bases and the J segment 4 bases; nucleotides outside the gene matches: 7. In nucleotides, the CDR3 is TGTGCCAGCAGCGCCCAAACAGGGGTCACCGGGGAGCTGTTTTTT. Protein sequence: CASSAQTGVTGELFF.

This clonotype was counted at least ten times. This sequence joins TRBV29-1 and TRBJ2-7; D is perhaps TRBD1 (6 bases). The CDR3 runs to 12 residues. V lost 3 bases to trimming and J lost 5 bases, with 11 bases between them. Germline V gene lookup returns CDR1 SQVTM and CDR2 ANQGSEA. Here the CDR3 DNA reads TGCAGCGTTGAGGGACAAGAAAACGAGCAGTACTTC. Translation: CSVEGQENEQYF.

This clonotype came up many times. The V call is TRBV6-6, the J call TRBJ1-2; D possibly corresponds to TRBD1 (6 bases). The CDR3 length is 13 residues. Trimming took off 6 bases at V and 2 bases at J, with 10 bases between the two ends. Germline assignment: CDR1 MNHNY and CDR2 SVGAGI (reference sequence). The CDR3 region is CASSRTENYGYTF. Written as DNA, the CDR3 is TGTGCCAGCAGCCGGACAGAAAACTATGGCTACACCTTC.